The entry below describes one TCR beta chain. Its antigen remains unidentified. No clone much larger than this one lies a single base away; base qualities are absent. To sequence the TCRbeta CDR3 region, genomic DNA was isolated from the sorted cells. The immunoSEQ Assay was used for sequencing of TCRbeta CDR3 regions. The source is immuneACCESS, and TCRdb retained only in-frame sequences with V and J called. Part of the clones is not carried over; for the studies checked, unresolved V genes explain less than half of this, and the remainder is unexplained. The sample contains approximately 59,000 clones, about 85% of them found a single time. In total, the top ten clones hold around 4% of the sample. This entry belongs to a study of OX40 agonist ivuxolimab in advanced cancers. With respect to the entire study: Ivuxolimab was a fully human IgG2 agonistic monoclonal antibody targeting the costimulatory receptor OX40 (CD134). Intravenous ivuxolimab was administered to patients every 2 weeks at six dose levels: 0.01, 0.1, 0.3, 1.5, 3 and 10 mg/kg. Among the 50 to 55 dose-escalation patients, around 19 had hepatocellular carcinoma, around 15 melanoma, 9 renal cell carcinoma and 9 head and neck cancer. In the dose-escalation cohort, approximately 82% of patients were male, and the mean age was approximately 55 years, with a range of about 23 to 90. Patients were allowed to have had prior anti-PD-1, anti-PD-L1 or anti-CTLA-4 therapy, and less than 45% of the dose-escalation patients had previously received checkpoint inhibitors. Partial responses were achieved by three dose-escalation patients, of whom one had hepatocellular carcinoma and two had cutaneous melanoma. Peripheral TCRbeta sequencing was intended to test whether TCR sequence diversity was altered and clonal T-cell expansion was caused by ivuxolimab. The paper reports the monotherapy dose-escalation portion (N of about 50 patients) of the phase I ivuxolimab trial. General findings and caveats noted by the study authors: Low levels of normalized T-cell clonal expansion were also seen in some patients who did not respond. After ivuxolimab, more expanded clones were found on average in CD8+ T cells than in CD4+ T cells. Antigen specificity was not determined for the clonally expanded peripheral T cells. At doses from 0.1 to 3.0 mg/kg, clonal expansion was seen in both CD4+ and CD8+ blood T cells between baseline and week 6. In partial responders in the 0.1-3.0 mg/kg groups, normalized peripheral clonal expansion was found to be among the lowest, especially among CD8+ T cells.

Patients with autoimmune disease history or receiving systemic immunosuppression were excluded from the trial. Peripheral blood for TCR sequencing was collected from all dose cohorts at baseline, on cycle 4 day 1, and on cycle 7 day 1. Samples were obtained from an open-label, multicenter, first-in-human phase I dose-escalation trial of ivuxolimab. The trial enrolled adults with locally advanced or metastatic head and neck squamous cell, hepatocellular, melanoma or renal cell carcinoma. Before TCR sequencing, CD4+ T cells and CD8+ T cells were sorted from peripheral blood as separate populations. The TCR comes from an adult with an advanced solid tumor such as melanoma, head and neck, liver or kidney cancer. The source was CD4+ or CD8+ T cells sorted from blood, collected in a trial of the OX40 agonist ivuxolimab.

The CDR3 protein sequence reads: CASSVPGPDTQYF. DNA sequence: TGTGCCAGCAGTGTCCCAGGCCCAGATACGCAGTATTTT. The rearrangement joined TRBV6-1 to TRBJ2-3; the D gene lacks a confident call. Via the germline V gene, CDR1 is MNHNS and CDR2 SASEGT. The CDR3 sequence holds 13 residues, the cysteine and phenylalanine included. Just CDR3 DNA is preserved here, 39 bases in frame from base 1. V gives up 4 bases and J gives up 4 bases, and the segment between their germline ends measures 9 bases.